This T cell receptor beta chain was documented in a study of memory B cells and T cells in multiple sclerosis. Broader study findings: Shared clonotype counts depended on differing compartment clone-set sizes and were normalized.

Using immunoSEQ multiplex PCR, the repertoire was profiled, and TCRdb retains in-frame clones only, with some absent. The sample lists 12,000 to 15,000 clones, approximately 69% occurring once. About this clone: Its specificity is unknown. One junction end does not reproduce the germline sequence, and a read error may be involved.

This CDR3 has 15 residues. CDR1 and CDR2 (germline): SSHAT, FNYEAQ (reference sequence). The origin of this receptor is a human donor with multiple sclerosis. The source material was memory (CD45RO+) CD4+ T cells from blood. J is TRBJ2-3 and V is TRBV7-7, with 12 bases fitting TRBD2. Here the CDR3 reads CASSLGTSGTDTQYF. The CDR3 nucleotides are TGTGCTAGCAGCTTAGGGACTAGCGGGACAGATACGCAGTATTTT.